The 9 T cell receptor beta chains below were found in one sample sequenced in a study of neurological immune-mediated disorders. Each CDR3 protein is one row after TCRdb ran MiXCR on the 5' RACE reads. Among under 85,000 distinct CDR3 sequences listed, about 9.3% were seen once. The sample was PBMCs. These receptors all stem from a man aged 40-50 years in good health.

The DNA for the CDR3 is TGTGCCAGCAGTTACTTAGCGGGGGGCCAAGAGACCCAGTACTTC. It translates to CASSYLAGGQETQYF. The J gene is TRBJ2-5, the V gene TRBV6-6, with TRBD2 matching 10 bases. The germline V gene encodes CDR1 MNHNY and CDR2 SVGAGI (reference sequence). Unmatched junction bases numbered 0, after V lost 1 base and J lost 1 base. The CDR3 extends over 15 amino acids.

This clonotype came up many times. This chain uses TRBV7-2 with TRBJ1-5; TRBD1 agrees at 8 bases. J was trimmed by 2 bases and V by 1 base; bases with no gene match: 10. The germline V gene encodes CDR1 SGHTA and CDR2 FQGNSA. The CDR3 contains 18 residues. The CDR3 region has the DNA TGTGCCAGCAGCTTAGTGTCGGCAGGGGGCAAGGGCAATCAGCCCCAGCATTTT. Translation: CASSLVSAGGKGNQPQHF.

This clonotype was detected a few times. The V and J genes are TRBV19 and TRBJ2-1; 8 bases line up with TRBD2. Germline CDR1 reads LNHDA; CDR2 reads SQIVND (reference sequence). This CDR3 contains 15 residues. J lost 8 bases, V lost 6 bases, and 12 bases had no gene match. CDR3 loop: CASRSPQRERHEQFF. For the CDR3, the DNA is TGTGCCAGTAGGTCCCCCCAGCGGGAGAGGCATGAGCAGTTCTTC.

The chain combines TRBV3-1 with TRBJ2-7; 7 bases line up with TRBD2. J was trimmed by 1 base and V by 1 base; bases with no gene match: 19. The CDR3 is 20 residues long. In germline, CDR1 is LGHDT, CDR2 YNNKEL (reference sequence). CDR3 in amino acids: CASSQVSTSRSTPGSYEQYF. CDR3 DNA: TGTGCCAGCAGCCAAGTTTCGACTAGCAGGAGTACCCCGGGGTCCTACGAGCAGTACTTC.

There are many counts of this clonotype. The chain joins TRBV4-1 to TRBJ2-5, with D possibly TRBD1 on 6 matching bases. The germline CDR1 and CDR2 sequences are MGHRA and YSYEKL. This CDR3 spans 17 amino acids. V was pared by 0 bases and J by 3 bases, with 17 bases between. CDR3 DNA sequence: TGCGCCAGCAGCCAAGACTCTACAGGGCCCCCAAAAGAGACCCAGTACTTC. Translation gives CASSQDSTGPPKETQYF.

Ten or more counts support this clonotype. The chain uses TRBV25-1 and TRBJ2-2; the match to TRBD1 covers 9 bases. There are 16 residues in the CDR3. The J segment lost 0 bases and the V segment lost 5 bases, leaving 4 bases of the junction unmatched. Germline CDR1 MGHDK, CDR2 SYGVNS. CDR3 DNA: TGTGCCAGCAGTAGGAGACAGGGGGCGAACACCGGGGAGCTGTTTTTT. The encoded protein is CASSRRQGANTGELFF.

The table lists this clonotype with many counts. This chain uses TRBV5-6 with TRBJ2-3; 9 bases line up with TRBD1. Unmatched junction bases numbered 9, after V lost 3 bases and J lost 1 base. CDR3 size: 17 residues. Germline CDR1 reads SGHDT; CDR2 reads YYEEEE. This CDR3 is CASSSGQGIIGTDTQYF. The CDR3 DNA reads TGTGCCAGCAGCTCCGGACAGGGGATTATAGGCACAGATACGCAGTATTTT. Together with reference TRBV5-6 and TRBJ2-3, the CDR3 gives the full variable domain: DAGVTQSPTHLIKTRGQQVTLRCSPKSGHDTVSWYQQALGQGPQFIFQYYEEEERQRGNFPDRFSGHQFPNYSSELNVNALLLGDSALYLCASSSGQGIIGTDTQYFGPGTRLTVL.

For the CDR3, the DNA is TGCGCCAGCAGCCAAGATAGGGCTCCTACTAGCGGTTACAATGAGCAGTTCTTC. This sequence encodes CASSQDRAPTSGYNEQFF. V is TRBV4-1 and J is TRBJ2-1; 8 nucleotides align to TRBD2. V lost 0 bases to trimming and J lost 4 bases; unmatched junction nucleotides: 11. The germline V gene encodes CDR1 MGHRA and CDR2 YSYEKL. The CDR3 is 18 residues long.

This clonotype has at least ten counts. The rearrangement links TRBV5-1 to TRBJ2-1; D is undetermined. Per germline, CDR1 SGHRS and CDR2 YFSETQ. Trimming removed 3 bases from V and 5 bases from J, with 12 bases in between. The CDR3 contains 14 residues. The DNA for the CDR3 is TGCGCCAGCAGCTGGCTCGACGGAGACAATGAGCAGTTCTTC. Protein product: CASSWLDGDNEQFF.